This T cell receptor (beta chain) was captured by sequencing in a study of cytomegalovirus exposure and HLA in healthy donors. This clone was detected only once. What it binds is not known. Study observations and caveats: Reports state that TCR beta sequences accurately predicted most subjects' HLA-A and HLA-B alleles. Earlier analysis yielded a pattern in which most TCR beta V segments were productive about 87% or about 30% of the time. The presence/absence work took it that sequencing depth was about the same across donors.

The PCR used 60 Vbeta and 13 Jbeta primers. Sequencing was performed with immunoSEQ multiplex PCR; in TCRdb, only in-frame clones are kept and a portion is missing. The sample holds approximately 200,000 clones; 79% are singletons and the top ten take around 1.6%. The CDR3 is made up of 15 amino acids. Trimming removed 0 bases from V and 8 bases from J; junction bases left unmatched: 2. Germline CDR1 is MNHEY and CDR2 is SVGAGI. Sequencing input: PBMCs. This chain links TRBV6-5 with TRBJ2-1; TRBD2 agrees at 12 bases. This clonotype was sampled from a girl under 18 in good health and CMV-seropositive. CDR3 residues: CASSYSTSGGYEQFF. DNA for the CDR3: TGTGCCAGCAGTTACTCGACTAGCGGGGGTTATGAGCAGTTCTTC.